These 13 T cell receptor beta chains originate from one sample sequenced in a study of response to subunit inactivated influenza vaccine. TCRdb redid the calling of the RT-PCR reads with MiXCR, one entry per CDR3 protein. Of 400,000 to 650,000 distinct CDR3 sequences listed, 7.2% are singletons. Sequenced material: PBMCs from blood, taken less than 30 months after vaccination. These receptors were obtained from a man aged 45-69 years who received an inactivated influenza vaccine.

This clonotype was recorded many times. The chain uses TRBV7-8 and TRBJ2-2; D uncertain. Germline assignment: CDR1 SGHVS and CDR2 FQNEAQ. The V end lost 1 base, the J end lost 4 bases, and 4 bases lay between the germline ends. The CDR3 consists of 13 residues. The CDR3 sequence: CASSLGITGELFF. In DNA, the CDR3 is TGTGCCAGCAGCTTAGGGATCACCGGGGAGCTGTTTTTT.

This clonotype was seen ten or more times. The rearrangement joins TRBV20-1 to TRBJ2-7, with D tentatively TRBD1 (5 bases). Trimming took 6 bases from V and 2 from J, leaving 11 bases between them. The germline CDR1 and CDR2 sequences are DFQATT and SNEGSKA (reference sequence). The CDR3 has 12 amino acids. DNA of the CDR3: TGCAGTGCCTACAGGAAAACCTACGAGCAGTACTTC. Protein product: CSAYRKTYEQYF.

This clonotype was found many times. J is TRBJ2-7 and V is TRBV7-2; TRBD1 aligns across 8 bases. Germline loops: CDR1 SGHTA, CDR2 FQGNSA. V shed 4 bases and J 4 bases; nucleotides not matched to a gene: 12. The length of the CDR3 is 16 residues. DNA for the CDR3: TGTGCCAGCAGCTCCTCCCCCAGGGGGCTGGATTACGAGCAGTACTTC. It yields the protein CASSSSPRGLDYEQYF.

This clonotype was observed at least ten times. The chain recombines TRBV20-1 with TRBJ2-1; D possibly corresponds to TRBD2 (6 bases). CDR3 length equals 15 residues. CDR1 is DFQATT, CDR2 SNEGSKA, per germline (reference sequence). The germline V and J ends were trimmed by 6 bases and 7 bases, with 22 bases remaining between them. The CDR3 DNA follows: TGCAGTGCCCCCAGTACGGGACTCCCCACGAATGAGCAGTTCTTC. Translated, it gives CSAPSTGLPTNEQFF.

The table lists this clonotype with many counts. The rearrangement links TRBV12-3 or TRBV12-4 to TRBJ1-1; D remains ambiguous. V lost 4 bases and J lost 11, with 23 bases in between. There are 15 residues in the CDR3. The CDR3 nucleotides are TGTGCCAGCAGTTCAGCCTCAGTCTCTGCGTCGGGTGCTTTCTTT. Encoded protein: CASSSASVSASGAFF.

This clonotype was seen ten or more times. V and J are TRBV6-2 or TRBV6-3 and TRBJ2-3; unclear D gene. V lost 4 bases and J lost 3, with 14 bases in between. Germline assignment: CDR1 MNHEY and CDR2 SVGEGT. The CDR3 extends over 15 amino acids. The DNA of the CDR3 is TGTGCCAGCAGTTCAGCTTACTATCCTACAGATACGCAGTATTTT. This encodes CASSSAYYPTDTQYF.

This clonotype was found a few times. This chain uses TRBV6-2 or TRBV6-3 with TRBJ1-2; TRBD1 aligns across 8 bases. CDR1 and CDR2 (germline): MNHEY, SVGEGT. Trimming took 5 bases from V and 5 from J; bases not matched to a gene: 13. The CDR3 loop spans 16 amino acids. CDR3 DNA sequence: TGTGCCAGCAGTGCCGCTCGACAGGGGCGATGGTATGGCTACACCTTC. It translates to CASSAARQGRWYGYTF.

The chain recombines TRBV20-1 with TRBJ2-2; 7 bases map to TRBD1. V shed 3 bases, J shed 3 bases, and the junction held 10 bases outside the gene matches. Germline-derived CDR1 and CDR2 are DFQATT and SNEGSKA (reference sequence). The CDR3 covers 16 residues. The CDR3 sequence: CSASGTGAIHTGELFF. CDR3 sequence (DNA): TGCAGTGCTAGCGGCACAGGGGCCATTCACACCGGGGAGCTGTTTTTT.

This rearrangement joins TRBV20-1 to TRBJ2-5; the D is unclear. Germline V gives CDR1 DFQATT, CDR2 SNEGSKA (reference sequence). V lost 2 bases and J lost 1, with 11 bases in between. The CDR3 sequence is 14 residues long. The CDR3 bases are TGCAGTGCTAGACAATTCGCCCTCCAAGAGACCCAGTACTTC. Encoded protein: CSARQFALQETQYF.

This clonotype came up a few times. The chain recombines TRBV20-1 with TRBJ2-1; D might be TRBD2 (6 bases). CDR3 length: 15 amino acids. The ends were cut back, 4 bases at V and 8 bases at J, with 21 bases in the middle. Germline V gives CDR1 DFQATT, CDR2 SNEGSKA (reference sequence). CDR3 protein: CSATGLAGNRDEQFF. CDR3 DNA: TGCAGTGCTACGGGACTCGCTGGGAACCGGGATGAGCAGTTCTTC.

This clonotype was observed many times. The chain combines TRBV20-1 with TRBJ2-5; 9 nucleotides agree with TRBD2. Germline V gene data show CDR1 as DFQATT and CDR2 as SNEGSKA (reference sequence). The junction had 9 bases not matched to a gene; V was cut back by 3 bases and J by 1 base. The CDR3 spans 16 residues. CDR3 sequence: CSARLTTSGIQETQYF. The CDR3 nucleotides read TGCAGTGCTAGGCTCACGACTAGCGGCATCCAAGAGACCCAGTACTTC.

Remarks on this clonotype: The junction differs from germline at one of its ends, possibly a read error. V usage is TRBV7-9 and J usage is TRBJ2-1; D is possibly TRBD2 (5 bases). The V gene's germline CDR1 is SEHNR and CDR2 FQNEAQ (reference sequence). The CDR3 runs to 13 residues. The CDR3: CASSLGSSGDRIF. CDR3 nucleotides: TGTGCCAGCAGCTTAGGTTCCAGCGGAGATCGGATCTTC.

In this sample, this clonotype turned up many times. The rearrangement uses TRBV4-1 and TRBJ2-1, with D perhaps TRBD1 or TRBD2 (5 bases each). Germline lookup yields CDR1 MGHRA and CDR2 YSYEKL. The CDR3 has 14 residues. V was cut by 4 bases and J by 9 bases, with 16 bases left in between. The CDR3, as DNA: TGCGCCAGCAGCCTCCCTGAAAGTGGGGGTGAGCAGTTCTTC. Its protein product is CASSLPESGGEQFF.